These 18 T cell receptor beta chains originate from one sample sequenced in a study of T cell repertoires in cytomegalovirus infection. Via MiXCR, TCRdb re-called the reads, giving one row per CDR3 protein. Of approximately 150,000 distinct CDR3 sequences listed, 17% were seen once; the top ten hold around a sixth. Sequenced sample: CD8+ T cells from PBMCs. The receptors come from a human donor in good health (CMV status not recorded). Some clones in this sample may be carry-over from other donors' samples.

Many counts were recorded for this clonotype. This chain connects TRBV5-6 to TRBJ2-7, with 7 nucleotides matching TRBD1. J gave up 2 bases and V 4 bases, and 9 bases lay outside the gene matches. Germline-derived CDR1 and CDR2 are SGHDT and YYEEEE. The CDR3 runs 15 residues. As DNA, the CDR3 is TGTGCCAGCAGCCCTTGGACAGGATTTCCCTACGAGCAGTACTTC. Translation gives CASSPWTGFPYEQYF.

V usage is TRBV7-9 and J usage is TRBJ2-2; possible D gene TRBD1, 6 bases. V was pared by 4 bases and J by 4 bases, with 10 bases between. This CDR3 has 14 amino acids. CDR1 is SEHNR, CDR2 FQNEAQ, per germline (reference sequence). The CDR3 loop reads CASSSGQFTGELFF. The DNA for the CDR3 is TGTGCCAGCAGCTCTGGACAGTTCACCGGGGAGCTGTTTTTT.

This clonotype was detected only a few times. V is TRBV5-1 and J is TRBJ2-1; D tentatively reads TRBD1 or TRBD2 (5 bases each). V gave up 5 bases and J gave up 2 bases, with 5 bases separating them. This CDR3 region has 12 residues. Germline CDR1 and CDR2: SGHRS and YFSETQ. The DNA of the CDR3 is TGCGCCAGCAGGGGGGCCTACAATGAGCAGTTCTTC. Its translation is CASRGAYNEQFF.

This clonotype was seen only a few times. The gene calls are TRBV11-2 and TRBJ1-1; D is undetermined. Germline CDR1 and CDR2: SGHAT and FQNNGV. The CDR3 has 16 residues. Trimming pared 4 bases from V and 0 bases from J, leaving 15 bases between. This chain's CDR3 is CASSWQRRSLNTEAFF. CDR3 coding DNA: TGTGCCAGCAGCTGGCAGAGACGGAGCTTGAACACTGAAGCTTTCTTT.

This clonotype was counted between two and nine times. In DNA form, the CDR3 reads TGTGCCACTTCCGGGGGCACTGAAGCTTTCTTT. Translating it yields CATSGGTEAFF. The chain links TRBV7-9 to TRBJ1-1; possible D gene TRBD1, 5 bases. Between the trimmed V and J ends, which lost 10 bases and 4 bases, there was a span of 10 bases. The CDR3 totals 11 residues. Germline V lookup: CDR1 SEHNR, CDR2 FQNEAQ (reference sequence). Full variable domain (rest looked up from reference TRBV7-9 and TRBJ1-1): DTGVSQNPRHKITKRGQNVTFRCDPISEHNRLYWYRQTLGQGPEFLTYFQNEAQLEKSRLLSDRFSAERPKGSFSTLEIQRTEQGDSAMYLCATSGGTEAFFGQGTRLTVV.

This clonotype was counted between two and nine times. The J gene is TRBJ1-5, the V gene TRBV28; no firm D call. Per the germline V gene, CDR1 is MDHEN and CDR2 is SYDVKM. The CDR3 totals 12 residues. Trimming removed 8 bases from V and 0 bases from J, with 5 bases in between. The CDR3 region is CASRHSNQPQHF. CDR3 in DNA: TGTGCCAGCCGACATAGCAATCAGCCCCAGCATTTT.

This clonotype came up a few times. The chain recombines TRBV7-9 with TRBJ1-2; no reliable D call. V was cut by 1 base and J by 8 bases, with 8 bases left in between. This CDR3 has 12 residues. The germline gives CDR1 SEHNR, CDR2 FQNEAQ (reference sequence). CDR3 region: CASSLDHRGYTF. The DNA of the CDR3 is TGTGCCAGCAGCTTAGATCATCGGGGCTACACCTTC.

This clonotype has more than one count but fewer than ten. The J gene is TRBJ1-2, the V gene TRBV7-2; D unresolved. V lost 4 bases to trimming and J lost 4 bases, with 10 bases between them. In germline, CDR1 is SGHTA, CDR2 FQGNSA. The CDR3 has 13 amino acids. The CDR3 sequence is CASSYTPSYGYTF. The CDR3 region has the DNA TGTGCCAGCAGCTACACTCCTAGCTATGGCTACACCTTC.

The rearrangement uses TRBV7-4 and TRBJ2-7; 7 positions agree with TRBD2. The CDR3 loop spans 15 amino acids. Looked up from germline, CDR1 is SGHVT and CDR2 is SQSDAQ. V lost 1 base to trimming and J lost 2 bases; unmatched junction nucleotides: 5. The CDR3 region is CASSLGGGTPYEQYF. CDR3 in DNA: TGTGCCAGCAGCTTAGGGGGGGGTACCCCCTACGAGCAGTACTTC.

J is TRBJ2-3 and V is TRBV20-1, with D perhaps TRBD2 (6 bases). The ends were cut back, 4 bases at V and 12 bases at J, with 20 bases in the middle. The germline V gene encodes CDR1 DFQATT and CDR2 SNEGSKA (reference sequence). The CDR3 loop spans 13 amino acids. The CDR3 DNA sequence: TGCAGTGCTACTTTAACTGGGGACTCCGACCAGTATTTT. The encoded protein is CSATLTGDSDQYF.

The chain carries TRBV7-9 and TRBJ1-3; D gene unclear. The V gene's germline CDR1 is SEHNR and CDR2 FQNEAQ (reference sequence). This CDR3 is built from 12 residues. The ends were cut back, 0 bases at V and 13 bases at J, with 10 bases in the middle. The CDR3 reads CASSLAQRPIYF. In DNA form, the CDR3 reads TGTGCCAGCAGCTTAGCCCAACGACCAATATATTTT.

The V call is TRBV20-1, the J call TRBJ2-5; D remains ambiguous. Germline lookup yields CDR1 DFQATT and CDR2 SNEGSKA (reference sequence). V gave up 0 bases and J gave up 0 bases, with 11 bases separating them. The CDR3 covers 15 residues. The CDR3 protein is CSARDVVGYQETQYF. CDR3 bases: TGCAGTGCTAGAGATGTCGTCGGGTACCAAGAGACCCAGTACTTC.

This clonotype showed up just a few times. The chain joins TRBV7-2 to TRBJ1-2; D may be TRBD1 (5 bases). This CDR3 is 14 amino acids long. Trimming shortened V by 5 bases and J by 3 bases, and 13 bases separated the two germline ends. CDR1 SGHTA and CDR2 FQGNSA come from the germline V gene. The CDR3: CASSLTGLDYGYTF. CDR3 bases: TGTGCCAGCAGCCTCACAGGTCTGGACTATGGCTACACCTTC.

Many counts were recorded for this clonotype. The chain carries TRBV7-2 and TRBJ2-7, with D perhaps TRBD2 (5 bases). V shed 3 bases and J shed 2 bases, with 20 bases lying between them. The CDR3 runs 17 residues. Germline CDR1 is SGHTA and CDR2 is FQGNSA. This CDR3 reads CASSFRGTSGATYEQYF. The DNA for the CDR3 is TGTGCCAGCAGCTTCCGGGGTACGAGCGGAGCAACCTACGAGCAGTACTTC.

This clonotype was observed a few times. V gene TRBV7-9 combines with J gene TRBJ1-4; 10 bases map to TRBD1. V lost 7 bases to trimming and J lost 8 bases; unmatched junction nucleotides: 7. Germline V gene sequence: CDR1 SEHNR, CDR2 FQNEAQ (reference sequence). CDR3 length equals 14 residues. CDR3 loop: CASTPDRGREKLFF. In DNA, the CDR3 is TGTGCCAGCACCCCGGACAGGGGGAGAGAAAAACTGTTTTTT.

The chain uses TRBV11-2 and TRBJ1-2; 7 positions match TRBD1. The CDR3 length is 14 residues. Germline-derived CDR1 and CDR2 are SGHAT and FQNNGV. Trimming cost V 1 base and J 5 bases; bases outside gene matches: 4. The CDR3 nucleotides are TGTGCCAGCAGCTTAGGTGGGACAGCATATGGCTACACCTTC. This sequence encodes CASSLGGTAYGYTF.

The chain uses TRBV6-2 or TRBV6-3 and TRBJ2-1; possibly TRBD2 for D (5 bases). The length of the CDR3 is 14 residues. The V gene lost 8 bases and the J gene lost 3 bases, with 14 bases spanning the gap. Germline CDR1 reads MNHEY; CDR2 reads SVGEGT. CDR3 nucleotides: TGTGCCAGCGGCGAGAGACTATACTACAATGAGCAGTTCTTC. Translating gives CASGERLYYNEQFF.

The chain combines TRBV28 with TRBJ1-1; D gene unclear. Germline CDR1 and CDR2: MDHEN and SYDVKM. Trimming stripped 5 bases from V and 0 bases from J, with 7 bases between. This CDR3 contains 13 residues. The CDR3 here is CASSPNLNTEAFF. The CDR3 nucleotides read TGTGCCAGCAGTCCTAACTTGAACACTGAAGCTTTCTTT.